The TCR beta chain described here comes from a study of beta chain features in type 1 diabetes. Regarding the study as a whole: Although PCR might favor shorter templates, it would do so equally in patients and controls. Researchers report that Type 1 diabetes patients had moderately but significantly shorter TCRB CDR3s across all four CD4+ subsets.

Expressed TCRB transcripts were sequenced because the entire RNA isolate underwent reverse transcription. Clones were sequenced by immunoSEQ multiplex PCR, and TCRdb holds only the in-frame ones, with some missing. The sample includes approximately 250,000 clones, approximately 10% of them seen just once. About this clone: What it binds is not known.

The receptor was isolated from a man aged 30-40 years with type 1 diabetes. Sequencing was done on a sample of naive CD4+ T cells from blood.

CDR3 nucleotides: TGTGCCAGCAGCTTAAGCAGGGGGCATGGTACGCAGTATTTT. Amino acids: CASSLSRGHGTQYF. This chain uses TRBV7-3 with TRBJ2-3; 8 nucleotides match TRBD1. With V trimmed by 1 base and J by 8 bases, 5 bases remained unmatched. Germline V gene lookup returns CDR1 SGHTA and CDR2 FQGTGA. The CDR3 totals 14 residues.